This paragraph reports one TCR beta chain. The target of this receptor is not known. No qualities accompany the bases; no much larger clone lies one base away. This specimen includes other DNA sequences encoding the same CDR3. The data originate from a study of control samples from healthy donors and cancer patients (dated by TCRdb to 2020 to 2021). The CDR3 sequence holds 13 residues, the cysteine and phenylalanine included. The CDR3 DNA has 39 bases and is translated from base 1. The junction shows trimming of 3 bases on V and 3 bases on J, plus 6 bases between the germline ends. CDR1 SEHNR and CDR2 FQNEAQ were looked up in the germline V gene (reference sequence). Libraries were constructed by the immunoSEQ multiplex PCR assay. The table was pulled from immuneACCESS by TCRdb, which kept in-frame rearrangements only. Such tables lose some clones; where checked, under half of the loss comes from unresolved V genes, and the rest has no known cause. The sample yields some 130,000 clones; approximately 94% were counted once. Approximately 4% of the sample is held by the ten biggest clonotypes.

The source of this sequence is a man between 25 and 39 years old in good health. The material sequenced was blood. The chain joins TRBV7-9 to TRBJ2-1; no D gene call is confident. The CDR3 sequence is CASSLGSYNEQFF. DNA sequence: TGTGCCAGCAGCTTGGGTAGCTACAATGAGCAGTTCTTC.